One sample yielded the 16 T cell receptor beta chains listed below, sequenced in a study of blood T cell repertoires in COVID-19. Some clones are missing from TCRdb's copy, which holds only in-frame ones; the method was immunoSEQ multiplex PCR. In the table there are about 90,000 clones, about 89% of which are singletons. The sequenced material came from peripheral blood. Receptor source: a man aged 45-60 years with COVID-19, enrolled during active disease.

The gene calls are TRBV11-2 and TRBJ1-6; no reliable D call. CDR3 length: 12 residues. The germline gives CDR1 SGHAT, CDR2 FQNNGV. Trimming stripped 1 base from V and 7 bases from J, with 2 bases between. The CDR3 sequence is CASSLVNSPLHF. For the CDR3, the DNA is TGTGCCAGCAGCTTAGTAAATTCACCCCTCCACTTT.

J is TRBJ1-1 and V is TRBV6-5; no definite D call. Trimming cost V 5 bases and J 0 bases, with 7 bases left between them. The CDR3 totals 13 residues. Germline V gene data show CDR1 as MNHEY and CDR2 as SVGAGI. CDR3 sequence reads: CASSPRLNTEAFF. CDR3 nucleotide sequence: TGTGCCAGCAGTCCGAGGCTGAACACTGAAGCTTTCTTT.

The chain couples TRBV4-3 to TRBJ2-3; maybe TRBD2 (5 bases). From germline, CDR1 is LGHNA and CDR2 YSLEER. Between the trimmed V and J ends, which lost 0 bases and 8 bases, there was a span of 9 bases. The CDR3 runs to 13 residues. In nucleotides, the CDR3 is TGCGCCAGCAGCCAAGATCGCGCGGGTACGCAGTATTTT. It codes for CASSQDRAGTQYF.

The chain uses TRBV10-2 and TRBJ2-7; 10 positions match TRBD2. This CDR3 has 14 amino acids. Germline CDR1 WSHSY, CDR2 SAAADI. Trimming cost V 7 bases and J 4 bases; bases outside gene matches: 7. CDR3 amino acids: CASNSGGAAYEQYF. The CDR3 DNA sequence: TGCGCCAGCAACAGCGGGGGGGCCGCGTACGAGCAGTACTTC.

The genes are TRBV19 and TRBJ1-3; 7 bases map to TRBD1. The CDR3 has 16 residues. Germline lookup yields CDR1 LNHDA and CDR2 SQIVND (reference sequence). The V segment lost 4 bases and the J segment 0 bases; nucleotides outside the gene matches: 6. The CDR3 bases are TGTGCCAGTAGTAGACCGGGACAGAGCTCTGGAAACACCATATATTTT. It translates to CASSRPGQSSGNTIYF.

The chain has TRBV5-4 and TRBJ2-6; D is unclear. Trimming left V 0 bases short and J 3 bases short, with 4 bases between. Germline V CDR1 and CDR2: SGHNT, YYREEE (reference sequence). The CDR3 consists of 14 residues. The CDR3 here is CASSLAYGANVLTF. CDR3 nucleotide sequence: TGTGCCAGCAGCTTGGCCTATGGGGCCAACGTCCTGACTTTC.

This clone is a singleton in its sample. V usage is TRBV5-1 and J usage is TRBJ2-5, with 11 bases fitting TRBD2. The CDR3 runs to 16 residues. After removal of 4 bases from V and 1 base from J, the junction contained 6 bases not matched to a gene. In germline, CDR1 is SGHRS, CDR2 YFSETQ. CDR3 region: CASSRRLAGGQETQYF. CDR3 nucleotide sequence: TGCGCCAGCAGCCGCCGGCTAGCGGGGGGCCAAGAGACCCAGTACTTC. Together with reference TRBV5-1 and TRBJ2-5, the CDR3 gives the full variable domain: KAGVTQTPRYLIKTRGQQVTLSCSPISGHRSVSWYQQTPGQGLQFLFEYFSETQRNKGNFPGRFSGRQFSNSRSEMNVSTLELGDSALYLCASSRRLAGGQETQYFGPGTRLLVL.

V usage is TRBV21-1 and J usage is TRBJ2-2; TRBD2, the table's D call, lacks a check against the DNA. TRBV21-1 constitutes a pseudogene. CDR3 length equals 14 residues. This chain's CDR3 is CASSRLRGSGELFF. The CDR3 DNA sequence: TGTGCCAGCAGCCGCCTCCGCGGGTCCGGGGAGCTGTTTTTT.

The chain links TRBV10-2 to TRBJ1-3; 7 nucleotides align to TRBD1. V shed 3 bases, J shed 4 bases, and the junction held 9 bases outside the gene matches. CDR3 length: 16 amino acids. Germline CDR1 reads WSHSY; CDR2 reads SAAADI. This CDR3 is CASSESDRVRGNTIYF. The CDR3 DNA reads as TGCGCCAGCAGTGAAAGCGACAGGGTGCGAGGAAACACCATATATTTT.

The V call is TRBV7-8, the J call TRBJ2-2; 12 bases line up with TRBD2. Germline loops: CDR1 SGHVS, CDR2 FQNEAQ. This CDR3 contains 19 residues. Trimming removed 5 bases from V and 4 bases from J; junction bases left unmatched: 14. The chain's CDR3 is CASSGSRLAGGIGTGELFF. In DNA form, the CDR3 reads TGTGCCAGCAGCGGGAGTAGGCTAGCGGGGGGGATAGGCACCGGGGAGCTGTTTTTT.

The V call is TRBV19, the J call TRBJ2-2; TRBD1 matches at 8 bases. Germline CDR1 LNHDA, CDR2 SQIVND (reference sequence). CDR3 size: 16 residues. V was pared by 5 bases and J by 8 bases, with 13 bases of the junction left unmatched. CDR3 amino acids: CASSSSRDRFSGELFF. For the CDR3, the DNA is TGTGCCAGTAGTTCGTCCCGGGACAGGTTCTCTGGGGAGCTGTTTTTT. Using reference TRBV19 and TRBJ2-2 for the parts outside the CDR3, the full variable domain is DGGITQSPKYLFRKEGQNVTLSCEQNLNHDAMYWYRQDPGQGLRLIYYSQIVNDFQKGDIAEGYSVSREKKESFPLTVTSAQKNPTAFYLCASSSSRDRFSGELFFGEGSRLTVL.

This chain connects TRBV3-1 (or the pseudogene TRBV3-2) to TRBJ2-1, with 13 positions matching TRBD2. The CDR3 contains 17 residues. The germline CDR1 and CDR2 sequences are LGHDT and YNNKEL (reference sequence). The ends lost 2 bases at V and 3 bases at J; junction bases unmatched: 4. The CDR3 DNA sequence: TGTGCCAGCAGCCAACTTCGGACTAGCGGGGGCTACAATGAGCAGTTCTTC. Translating gives CASSQLRTSGGYNEQFF.

This clone was recorded only once. This rearrangement joins TRBV30 to TRBJ2-1; TRBD2 agrees at 13 bases. The CDR3 is 16 amino acids. The V gene end was trimmed by 0 bases and the J gene end by 3 bases; junction bases not matched to a gene: 2. In germline, CDR1 is GTSNPN, CDR2 SVGIG (reference sequence). The CDR3 DNA reads TGTGCCTGGAGTGTACGACTAGCGGGGGGCTACAATGAGCAGTTCTTC. It translates to CAWSVRLAGGYNEQFF.

The chain recombines TRBV28 with TRBJ1-2; 8 positions agree with TRBD1. Germline V lookup: CDR1 MDHEN, CDR2 SYDVKM. J was trimmed by 6 bases and V by 5 bases; bases with no gene match: 11. The CDR3 runs to 15 residues. CDR3: CASSQSDRARNGYTF. Written as DNA, the CDR3 is TGTGCCAGCAGTCAGTCGGACAGGGCCCGAAATGGCTACACCTTC.

The chain couples TRBV5-5 to TRBJ1-6, with 9 positions matching TRBD1. The CDR3 consists of 15 residues. V lost 0 bases, J lost 9 bases, and 4 bases stayed unmatched. Germline assignment: CDR1 SGHKS and CDR2 YYEKEE (reference sequence). The CDR3 DNA reads as TGTGCCAGCAGCTTGGTTAGGACAGGGGTTTCACCCCTCCACTTT. Its protein product is CASSLVRTGVSPLHF. Drawing the rest from reference TRBV5-5 and TRBJ1-6, the complete variable domain is DAGVTQSPTHLIKTRGQQVTLRCSPISGHKSVSWYQQVLGQGPQFIFQYYEKEERGRGNFPDRFSARQFPNYSSELNVNALLLGDSALYLCASSLVRTGVSPLHFGNGTRLTVT.

V is TRBV11-2 and J is TRBJ2-1; possible D gene TRBD2, 6 bases. The CDR3 is made up of 16 amino acids. The germline V gene has CDR1 SGHAT and CDR2 FQNNGV. V was clipped by 2 bases and J by 3 bases, with 14 bases between them. The CDR3 DNA is TGTGCCAGCAGCTTAATTACGGCGGGGAGCTACAATGAGCAGTTCTTC. Amino acids: CASSLITAGSYNEQFF.